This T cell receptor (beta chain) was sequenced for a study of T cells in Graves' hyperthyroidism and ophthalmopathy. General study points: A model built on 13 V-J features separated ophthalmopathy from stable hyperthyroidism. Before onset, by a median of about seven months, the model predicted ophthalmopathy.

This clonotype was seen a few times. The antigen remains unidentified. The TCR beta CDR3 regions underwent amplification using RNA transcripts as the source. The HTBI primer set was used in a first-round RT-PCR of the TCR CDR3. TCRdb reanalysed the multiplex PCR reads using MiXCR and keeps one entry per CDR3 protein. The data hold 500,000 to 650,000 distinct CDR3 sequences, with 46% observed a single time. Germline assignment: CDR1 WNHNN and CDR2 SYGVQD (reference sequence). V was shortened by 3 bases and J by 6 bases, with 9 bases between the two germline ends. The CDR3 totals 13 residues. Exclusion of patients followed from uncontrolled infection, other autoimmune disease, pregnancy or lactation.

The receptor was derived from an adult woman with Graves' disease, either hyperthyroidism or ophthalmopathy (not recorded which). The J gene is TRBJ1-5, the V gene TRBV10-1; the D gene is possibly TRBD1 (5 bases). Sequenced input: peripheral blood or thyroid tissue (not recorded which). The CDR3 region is CASSEQVGQPQHF. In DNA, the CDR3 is TGCGCCAGCAGTGAACAGGTCGGTCAGCCCCAGCATTTT.